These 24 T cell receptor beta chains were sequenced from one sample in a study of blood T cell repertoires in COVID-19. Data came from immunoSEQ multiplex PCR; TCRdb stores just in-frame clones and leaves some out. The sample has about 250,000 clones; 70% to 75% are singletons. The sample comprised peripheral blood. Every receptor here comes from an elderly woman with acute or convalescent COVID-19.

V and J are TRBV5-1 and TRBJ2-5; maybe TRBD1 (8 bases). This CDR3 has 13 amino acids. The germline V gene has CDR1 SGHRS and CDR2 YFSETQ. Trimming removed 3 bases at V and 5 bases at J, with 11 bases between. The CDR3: CASSSQGGETQYF. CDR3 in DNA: TGCGCCAGCAGCTCACAGGGGGGGGAGACCCAGTACTTC.

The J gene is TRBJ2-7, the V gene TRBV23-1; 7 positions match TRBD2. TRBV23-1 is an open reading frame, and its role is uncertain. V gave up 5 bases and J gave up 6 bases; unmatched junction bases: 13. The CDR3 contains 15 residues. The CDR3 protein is CASSSMTSRASEQYF. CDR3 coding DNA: TGCGCCAGCAGTTCGATGACTAGCCGGGCAAGCGAGCAGTACTTC.

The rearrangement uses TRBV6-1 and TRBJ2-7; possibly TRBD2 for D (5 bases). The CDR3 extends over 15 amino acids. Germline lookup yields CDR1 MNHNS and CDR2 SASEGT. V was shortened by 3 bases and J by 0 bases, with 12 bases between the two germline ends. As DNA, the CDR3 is TGTGCCAGCAGTGACGCGGGCCTACCCTCCTACGAGCAGTACTTC. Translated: CASSDAGLPSYEQYF.

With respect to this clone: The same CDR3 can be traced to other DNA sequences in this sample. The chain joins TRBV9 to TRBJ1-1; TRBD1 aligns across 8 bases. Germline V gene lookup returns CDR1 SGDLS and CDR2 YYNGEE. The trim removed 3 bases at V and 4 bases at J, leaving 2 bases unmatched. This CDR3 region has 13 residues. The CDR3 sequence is CASSATGGTEAFF. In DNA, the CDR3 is TGTGCCAGCAGCGCTACAGGGGGCACTGAAGCTTTCTTT.

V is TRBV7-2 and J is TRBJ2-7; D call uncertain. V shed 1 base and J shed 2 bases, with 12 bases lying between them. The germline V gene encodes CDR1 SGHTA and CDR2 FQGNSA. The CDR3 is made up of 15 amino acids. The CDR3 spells CASSLVPGFTYEQYF. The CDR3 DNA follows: TGTGCCAGCAGCTTAGTTCCGGGTTTTACCTACGAGCAGTACTTC.

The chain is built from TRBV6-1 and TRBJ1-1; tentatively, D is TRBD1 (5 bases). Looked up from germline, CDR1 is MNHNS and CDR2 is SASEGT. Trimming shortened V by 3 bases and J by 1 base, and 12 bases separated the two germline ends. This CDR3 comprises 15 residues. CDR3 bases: TGTGCCAGCAGTGATAACAGGATTTGGAACACTGAAGCTTTCTTT. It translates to CASSDNRIWNTEAFF.

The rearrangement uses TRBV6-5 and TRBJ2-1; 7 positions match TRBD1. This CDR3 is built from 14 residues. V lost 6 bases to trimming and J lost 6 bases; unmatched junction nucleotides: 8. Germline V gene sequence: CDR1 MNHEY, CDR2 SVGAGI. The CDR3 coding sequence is TGTGCCAGCAGGCGAGACAGGGACGGCAATGAGCAGTTCTTC. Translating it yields CASRRDRDGNEQFF.

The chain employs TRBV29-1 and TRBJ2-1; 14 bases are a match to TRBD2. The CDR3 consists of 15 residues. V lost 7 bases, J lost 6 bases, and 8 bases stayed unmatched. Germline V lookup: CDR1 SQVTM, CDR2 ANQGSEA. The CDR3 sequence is CSDRLAGGPGNEQFF. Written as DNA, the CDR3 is TGCAGCGACAGACTAGCGGGAGGGCCGGGCAATGAGCAGTTCTTC.

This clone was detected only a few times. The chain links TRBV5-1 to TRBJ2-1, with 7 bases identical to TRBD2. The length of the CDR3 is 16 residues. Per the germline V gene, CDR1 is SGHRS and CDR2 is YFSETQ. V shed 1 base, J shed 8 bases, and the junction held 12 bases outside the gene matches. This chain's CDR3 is CASSLPRREYGDEQFF. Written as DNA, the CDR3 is TGCGCCAGCAGCTTGCCACGGCGGGAGTATGGGGATGAGCAGTTCTTC.

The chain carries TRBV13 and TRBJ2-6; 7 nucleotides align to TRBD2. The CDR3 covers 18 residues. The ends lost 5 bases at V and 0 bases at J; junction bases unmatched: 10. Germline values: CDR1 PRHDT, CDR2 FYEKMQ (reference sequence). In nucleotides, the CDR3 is TGTGCCAGCAGCCCCCTCGCGGGAGTTACCTCTGGGGCCAACGTCCTGACTTTC. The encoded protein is CASSPLAGVTSGANVLTF.

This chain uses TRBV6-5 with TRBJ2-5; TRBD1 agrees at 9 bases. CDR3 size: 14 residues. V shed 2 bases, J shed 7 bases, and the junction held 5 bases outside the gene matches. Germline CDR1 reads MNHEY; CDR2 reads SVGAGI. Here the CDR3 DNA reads TGTGCCAGCAGTTACCGGACAGGGGAGGGGACCCAGTACTTC. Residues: CASSYRTGEGTQYF.

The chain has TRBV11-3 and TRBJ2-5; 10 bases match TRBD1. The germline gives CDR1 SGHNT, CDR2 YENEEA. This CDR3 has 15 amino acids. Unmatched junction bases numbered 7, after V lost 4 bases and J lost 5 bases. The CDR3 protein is CASSSTGGASETQYF. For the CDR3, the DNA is TGTGCCAGCAGCTCGACAGGGGGCGCTTCGGAGACCCAGTACTTC.

CDR3 amino acids: CASSWTGGDNEQFF. CDR3 nucleotides: TGTGCCAGCAGTTGGACGGGGGGGGACAATGAGCAGTTCTTC. The chain links TRBV6-6 to TRBJ2-1; 8 bases are a match to TRBD2. The CDR3 is 14 amino acids. Trimming took 4 bases from V and 5 from J; bases not matched to a gene: 4. Germline V gene data show CDR1 as MNHNY and CDR2 as SVGAGI (reference sequence).

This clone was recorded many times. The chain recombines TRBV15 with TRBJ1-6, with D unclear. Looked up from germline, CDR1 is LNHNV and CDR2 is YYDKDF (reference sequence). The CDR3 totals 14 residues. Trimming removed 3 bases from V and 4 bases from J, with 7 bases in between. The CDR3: CATSRETYNSPLHF. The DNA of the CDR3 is TGTGCCACCAGCAGGGAGACTTATAATTCACCCCTCCACTTT. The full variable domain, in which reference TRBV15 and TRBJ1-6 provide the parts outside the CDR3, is DAMVIQNPRYQVTQFGKPVTLSCSQTLNHNVMYWYQQKSSQAPKLLFHYYDKDFNNEADTPDNFQSRRPNTSFCFLDIRSPGLGDTAMYLCATSRETYNSPLHFGNGTRLTVT.

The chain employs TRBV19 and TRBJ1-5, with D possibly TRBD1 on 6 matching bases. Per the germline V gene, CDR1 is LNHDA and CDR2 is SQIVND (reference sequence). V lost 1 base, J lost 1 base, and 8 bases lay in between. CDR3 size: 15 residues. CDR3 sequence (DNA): TGTGCCAGTAGTATAGGTGGGGGCAGCAATCAGCCCCAGCATTTT. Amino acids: CASSIGGGSNQPQHF.

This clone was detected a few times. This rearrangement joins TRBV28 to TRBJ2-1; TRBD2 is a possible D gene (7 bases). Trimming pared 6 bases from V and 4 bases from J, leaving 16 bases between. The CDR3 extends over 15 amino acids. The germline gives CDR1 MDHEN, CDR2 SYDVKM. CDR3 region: CASRVGGAEYNEQFF. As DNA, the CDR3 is TGTGCCAGCAGGGTAGGGGGGGCGGAATACAATGAGCAGTTCTTC.

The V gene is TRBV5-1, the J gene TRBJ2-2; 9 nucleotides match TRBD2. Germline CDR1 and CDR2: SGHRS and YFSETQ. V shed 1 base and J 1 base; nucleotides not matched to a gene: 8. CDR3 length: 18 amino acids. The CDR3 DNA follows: TGCGCCAGCAGCTTGTTGGTAGCGGGGGCGATGAACACCGGGGAGCTGTTTTTT. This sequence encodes CASSLLVAGAMNTGELFF.

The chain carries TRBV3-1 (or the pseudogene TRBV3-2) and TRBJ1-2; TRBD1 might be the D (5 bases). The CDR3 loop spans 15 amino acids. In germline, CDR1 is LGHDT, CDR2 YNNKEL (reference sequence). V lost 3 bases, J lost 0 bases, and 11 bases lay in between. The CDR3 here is CASSQGPGANYGYTF. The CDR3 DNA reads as TGTGCCAGCAGCCAGGGGCCAGGAGCTAACTATGGCTACACCTTC.

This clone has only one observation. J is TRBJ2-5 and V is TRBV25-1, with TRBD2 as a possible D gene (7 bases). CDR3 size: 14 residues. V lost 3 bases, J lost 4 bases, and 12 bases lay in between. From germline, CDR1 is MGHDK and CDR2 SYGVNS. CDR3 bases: TGTGCCAGCAGTGATGGGGGGGGCGTAGAGACCCAGTACTTC. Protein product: CASSDGGGVETQYF.

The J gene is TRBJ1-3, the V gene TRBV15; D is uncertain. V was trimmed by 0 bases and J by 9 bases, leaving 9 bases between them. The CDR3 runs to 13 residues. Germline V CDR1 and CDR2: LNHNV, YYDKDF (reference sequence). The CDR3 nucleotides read TGTGCCACCAGCAGAGAGAGGGTAGGCACCATATATTTT. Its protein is CATSRERVGTIYF.

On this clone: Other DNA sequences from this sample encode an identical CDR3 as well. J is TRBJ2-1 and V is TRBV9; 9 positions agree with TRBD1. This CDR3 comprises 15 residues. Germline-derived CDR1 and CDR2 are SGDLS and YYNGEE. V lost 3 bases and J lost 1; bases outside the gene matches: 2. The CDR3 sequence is CASSAGQGSYNEQFF. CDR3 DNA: TGTGCCAGCAGCGCGGGACAGGGATCCTACAATGAGCAGTTCTTC.

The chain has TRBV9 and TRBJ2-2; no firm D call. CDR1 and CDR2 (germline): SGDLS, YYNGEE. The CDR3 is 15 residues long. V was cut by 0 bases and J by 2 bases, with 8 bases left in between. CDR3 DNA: TGTGCCAGCAGCGTAGATTTGCGAAACACCGGGGAGCTGTTTTTT. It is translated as CASSVDLRNTGELFF.

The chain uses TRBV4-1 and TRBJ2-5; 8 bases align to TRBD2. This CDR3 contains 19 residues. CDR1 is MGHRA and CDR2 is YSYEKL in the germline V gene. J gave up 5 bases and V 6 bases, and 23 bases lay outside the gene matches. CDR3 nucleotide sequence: TGCGCCAGCAGTAAAGAGCCAAGTTCCGGGAGGGCCGGTGAGGAGACCCAGTACTTC. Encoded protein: CASSKEPSSGRAGEETQYF.

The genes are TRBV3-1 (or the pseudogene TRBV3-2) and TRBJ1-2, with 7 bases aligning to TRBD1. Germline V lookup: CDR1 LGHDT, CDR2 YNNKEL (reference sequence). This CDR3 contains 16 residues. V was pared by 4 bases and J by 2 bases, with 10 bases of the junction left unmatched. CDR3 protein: CASSLSGTARNYGYTF. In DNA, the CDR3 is TGTGCCAGCAGCCTTTCCGGGACAGCTAGGAACTATGGCTACACCTTC.